This T cell receptor beta chain stems from a study of blood T cell repertoires in COVID-19. The CDR3 extends over 13 amino acids. Germline CDR1 reads LNHDA; CDR2 reads SQIVND (reference sequence). The germline V and J ends were trimmed by 7 bases and 5 bases, with 11 bases remaining between them. The data were produced by immunoSEQ multiplex PCR, yet TCRdb's version contains in-frame clones alone and is incomplete. Among 280,000 or so clones listed, approximately 83% were seen once. The chain uses TRBV19 and TRBJ1-4; maybe TRBD1 (6 bases). Sequencing was performed on peripheral blood. This TCR derives from a human donor in a cohort sampled during active COVID-19. CDR3 sequence: CASIAQGNEKLFF. CDR3 coding DNA: TGTGCCAGTATTGCGCAGGGGAATGAAAAACTGTTTTTT.